A single sample gave rise to the 25 T cell receptor beta chains below, sequenced in a study of beta chain features in type 1 diabetes. Every bit of the isolated RNA underwent reverse transcription, so sequencing read expressed TCRB transcripts. Profiling relied on immunoSEQ multiplex PCR, and the TCRdb table lists in-frame clones only, not all of them. Of about 230,000 clones detected, around 9.6% appear once; the ten largest clones hold around 0.031%. Sequenced: naive CD4+ T cells from blood. The receptors were sampled from a woman between 18 and 29 years old in good health.

Turning to this clone: The same CDR3 arises from other DNA sequences in this sample as well. This chain links TRBV18 with TRBJ1-6; TRBD1 matches 8 bases. The CDR3 totals 13 residues. Looked up from germline, CDR1 is KGHSH and CDR2 is LQKENI. J was trimmed by 8 bases and V by 3 bases; bases with no gene match: 0. CDR3 sequence (DNA): TGTGCCAGCTCACCGGACAGGGATTCACCCCTCCACTTT. Its protein product is CASSPDRDSPLHF.

The chain couples TRBV10-2 to TRBJ2-4; 13 nucleotides line up with TRBD2. The CDR3 spans 16 residues. Germline values: CDR1 WSHSY, CDR2 SAAADI. After removal of 8 bases from V and 7 bases from J, the junction contained 11 bases not matched to a gene. The CDR3 spells CASQLAGGPAWNIQYF. The CDR3 DNA sequence: TGCGCCAGCCAACTAGCGGGGGGGCCGGCTTGGAACATTCAGTACTTC.

V gene TRBV5-1 combines with J gene TRBJ2-5; possibly TRBD2 for D (5 bases). The CDR3 length is 14 residues. V lost 5 bases and J lost 1, with 12 bases in between. Germline loops: CDR1 SGHRS, CDR2 YFSETQ. The chain's CDR3 is CASRQSGAQETQYF. As DNA, the CDR3 is TGCGCCAGCAGGCAGAGCGGAGCCCAAGAGACCCAGTACTTC.

There are a few counts of this clone. The gene calls are TRBV6-1 and TRBJ1-1; D possibly corresponds to TRBD1 (6 bases). Germline V gives CDR1 MNHNS, CDR2 SASEGT. The CDR3 loop spans 14 amino acids. Trimming shortened V by 4 bases and J by 3 bases, and 12 bases separated the two germline ends. The CDR3 sequence is CASSVGAGDTEAFF. DNA for the CDR3: TGTGCCAGCAGTGTTGGGGCAGGGGACACTGAAGCTTTCTTT.

J is TRBJ2-1 and V is TRBV5-1; D possibly corresponds to TRBD1 (5 bases). Germline V gene data show CDR1 as SGHRS and CDR2 as YFSETQ. The CDR3 is 15 residues long. The ends were cut back, 1 base at V and 9 bases at J, with 17 bases in the middle. DNA for the CDR3: TGCGCCAGCAGCTTGAACAGGCGAGCTTATAGTGAGCAGTTCTTC. It specifies CASSLNRRAYSEQFF. The full variable domain, in which reference TRBV5-1 and TRBJ2-1 provide the parts outside the CDR3, is KAGVTQTPRYLIKTRGQQVTLSCSPISGHRSVSWYQQTPGQGLQFLFEYFSETQRNKGNFPGRFSGRQFSNSRSEMNVSTLELGDSALYLCASSLNRRAYSEQFFGPGTRLTVL.

This chain joins TRBV25-1 and TRBJ1-1, with 10 bases that match TRBD1. Germline assignment: CDR1 MGHDK and CDR2 SYGVNS. CDR3 length equals 13 residues. V trimming: 4 bases; J trimming: 11 bases; junction bases outside the gene matches: 7. The CDR3 DNA reads TGTGCCAGCAGTGGACAGGGGGCTGGGGAGGCTTTCTTT. It translates to CASSGQGAGEAFF.

This clone appeared a few times. V gene TRBV27 combines with J gene TRBJ2-1; TRBD2 matches 9 bases. Germline lookup yields CDR1 MNHEY and CDR2 SMNVEV (reference sequence). With V trimmed by 3 bases and J by 4 bases, 1 base remained unmatched. CDR3 size: 14 residues. The CDR3 here is CASSFSGSYNEQFF. Written as DNA, the CDR3 is TGTGCCAGCAGTTTTAGCGGGAGTTACAATGAGCAGTTCTTC.

This clone is a singleton in its sample. The chain has TRBV6-5 and TRBJ2-5; D is possibly TRBD1 (5 bases). Trimming left V 10 bases short and J 1 base short, with 13 bases between. The CDR3 consists of 13 residues. The germline gives CDR1 MNHEY, CDR2 SVGAGI. The CDR3 DNA reads as TGTGCCATCGGGTACAGGCTCCAAGAGACCCAGTACTTC. It codes for CAIGYRLQETQYF.

The chain links TRBV15 to TRBJ2-7; possibly TRBD2 for D (5 bases). CDR1 LNHNV and CDR2 YYDKDF come from the germline V gene (reference sequence). This CDR3 spans 13 amino acids. Trimming cost V 1 base and J 5 bases, with 9 bases left between them. CDR3 protein: CATSRVAGDEQYF. The DNA of the CDR3 is TGTGCCACCAGCAGAGTGGCCGGGGACGAGCAGTACTTC.

The rearrangement uses TRBV5-1 and TRBJ2-5; D gene ambiguous. The ends were cut back, 4 bases at V and 5 bases at J, with 15 bases in the middle. CDR1 SGHRS and CDR2 YFSETQ come from the germline V gene. The CDR3 spans 14 residues. CDR3 DNA: TGCGCCAGCAGCCCCCAGCGAGTCTCGGAGACCCAGTACTTC. This encodes CASSPQRVSETQYF.

The V and J genes are TRBV19 and TRBJ2-7, with 9 bases identical to TRBD1. CDR1 is LNHDA and CDR2 is SQIVND in the germline V gene (reference sequence). This CDR3 spans 13 amino acids. V was pared by 8 bases and J by 5 bases, with 7 bases of the junction left unmatched. The chain's CDR3 is CASSQGALDEQYF. Here the CDR3 DNA reads TGTGCCAGTTCACAGGGGGCTCTCGACGAGCAGTACTTC.

This clone was observed a handful of times. The rearrangement uses TRBV7-9 and TRBJ2-5; no firm D call. The J call is in doubt because the DNA end fits TRBJ2-7 better. Looked up from germline, CDR1 is SEHNR and CDR2 is FQNEAQ (reference sequence). The CDR3 loop spans 13 amino acids. The CDR3 DNA sequence: TGTGCCAGCAGCTTAGCCCCCACCTACGAGCAGTACTTC. Translation gives CASSLAPTYEQYF.

This clone turned up a few times. V is TRBV29-1 and J is TRBJ1-3; 7 nucleotides agree with TRBD1. In germline, CDR1 is SQVTM, CDR2 ANQGSEA. This CDR3 comprises 16 residues. Unmatched junction bases numbered 7, after V lost 0 bases and J lost 2 bases. The CDR3 DNA reads TGCAGCGTTGAAGATAATAGGGGGCCCCCTGGAAACACCATATATTTT. Translating gives CSVEDNRGPPGNTIYF.

V usage is TRBV5-4 and J usage is TRBJ1-2; 7 bases match TRBD1. Trimming removed 3 bases from V and 3 bases from J; junction bases left unmatched: 5. Germline V CDR1 and CDR2: SGHNT, YYREEE (reference sequence). The CDR3 is 14 residues long. CDR3 amino acids: CASSSTGNDYGYTF. For the CDR3, the DNA is TGTGCCAGCAGCTCGACAGGGAACGACTATGGCTACACCTTC.

This clone was recorded many times. The CDR3 loop reads CSGVVDSKLFF. The CDR3 nucleotides are TGCAGCGGCGTCGTCGACAGTAAACTGTTTTTT. V and J are TRBV29-1 and TRBJ1-4; tentatively, D is TRBD1 (5 bases). The V gene's germline CDR1 is SQVTM and CDR2 ANQGSEA. The V and J ends lost 7 bases and 11 bases respectively, with 14 bases between them. The CDR3 consists of 11 residues.

The J gene is TRBJ1-5, the V gene TRBV5-1; D may be TRBD1 (5 bases). Per the germline V gene, CDR1 is SGHRS and CDR2 is YFSETQ. The V end was cut by 5 bases, the J end by 4 bases, with 16 bases between. The CDR3 is 15 residues long. The CDR3: CASRPQPGGNQPQHF. For the CDR3, the DNA is TGCGCCAGCAGACCGCAGCCGGGGGGAAATCAGCCCCAGCATTTT.

Here the CDR3 DNA reads TGTGCCAGCAGCTCATCCCGTCAGGGGGCGATGAACACTGAAGCTTTCTTT. It translates to CASSSSRQGAMNTEAFF. The chain is built from TRBV7-3 and TRBJ1-1, with 8 bases that match TRBD1. Germline-derived CDR1 and CDR2 are SGHTA and FQGTGA. The length of the CDR3 is 17 residues. J lost 0 bases, V lost 4 bases, and 10 bases had no gene match. The complete variable domain, with remaining parts taken from reference TRBV7-3 and TRBJ1-1, reads GAGVSQTPSNKVTEKGKYVELRCDPISGHTALYWYRQSLGQGPEFLIYFQGTGAADDSGLPNDRFFAVRPEGSVSTLKIQRTERGDSAVYLCASSSSRQGAMNTEAFFGQGTRLTVV.

This clone showed up just a few times. V gene TRBV27 combines with J gene TRBJ2-5, with unresolved D. Germline V gene sequence: CDR1 MNHEY, CDR2 SMNVEV (reference sequence). Trimming took 5 bases from V and 5 from J, leaving 15 bases between them. The CDR3 runs to 14 residues. The CDR3 coding sequence is TGTGCCAGCAGTACCTGGCGGCAGCAGGAGACCCAGTACTTC. Encoded protein: CASSTWRQQETQYF.

The CDR3 spells CASSSESGLQAAPLHF. The CDR3 DNA follows: TGCGCCAGCAGCTCTGAATCCGGGTTACAGGCCGCACCCCTCCACTTT. The rearrangement joins TRBV5-1 to TRBJ1-6, with D possibly matching TRBD1 (5 bases). The CDR3 consists of 16 residues. Trimming took off 3 bases at V and 11 bases at J, with 21 bases between the two ends. Germline V gives CDR1 SGHRS, CDR2 YFSETQ.

This clone was counted only a few times. This chain links TRBV30 with TRBJ1-2; tentative D call: TRBD1 (5 bases). CDR1 and CDR2 (germline): GTSNPN, SVGIG (reference sequence). V was clipped by 3 bases and J by 3 bases, with 17 bases between them. This CDR3 region has 15 residues. The CDR3 region has the DNA TGTGCCTGGAGCCCCCAACGTCAGGGCTACTATGGCTACACCTTC. This gives the protein CAWSPQRQGYYGYTF.

V gene TRBV6-1 combines with J gene TRBJ1-2, with 7 bases fitting TRBD1. Germline V gene sequence: CDR1 MNHNS, CDR2 SASEGT. Trimming at V came to 2 bases and at J to 4 bases, leaving 1 base not matched to a gene. This CDR3 has 13 amino acids. CDR3 amino acids: CASSEQGVYGYTF. The CDR3 nucleotides are TGTGCCAGCAGTGAACAGGGGGTCTATGGCTACACCTTC.

The chain combines TRBV2 with TRBJ1-2; D is unclear. Trimming took off 2 bases at V and 1 base at J, with 17 bases between the two ends. The CDR3 totals 17 residues. Germline lookup yields CDR1 SNHLY and CDR2 FYNNEI. The CDR3 region has the DNA TGTGCCAGCAGTGAATCGTTACAACCACTATTTAACTATGGCTACACCTTC. Translation: CASSESLQPLFNYGYTF.

The V call is TRBV30, the J call TRBJ2-7, with D possibly matching TRBD2 (6 bases). The CDR3 has 14 residues. Germline V gene sequence: CDR1 GTSNPN, CDR2 SVGIG (reference sequence). Trimming left V 1 base short and J 1 base short, with 11 bases between. CDR3 region: CAWSGGGISYEQYF. The DNA of the CDR3 is TGTGCCTGGAGTGGTGGGGGGATTTCCTACGAGCAGTACTTC.

Only a few counts were recorded for this clone. This chain uses TRBV29-1 with TRBJ1-2; D possibly corresponds to TRBD1 (6 bases). CDR3 length equals 14 residues. Germline CDR1 is SQVTM and CDR2 is ANQGSEA. The V gene lost 3 bases and the J gene lost 3 bases, with 14 bases spanning the gap. The DNA of the CDR3 is TGCAGCGTTGATTCCCCGACAGGAGACTATGGCTACACCTTC. It codes for CSVDSPTGDYGYTF. The variable domain in full, with the rest retrieved from reference TRBV29-1 and TRBJ1-2, is SAVISQKPSRDICQRGTSLTIQCQVDSQVTMMFWYRQQPGQSLTLIATANQGSEATYESGFVIDKFPISRPNLTFSTLTVSNMSPEDSSIYLCSVDSPTGDYGYTFGSGTRLTVV.

V usage is TRBV2 and J usage is TRBJ1-2, with D tentatively TRBD1 (5 bases). Germline assignment: CDR1 SNHLY and CDR2 FYNNEI. CDR3 length: 12 amino acids. The V end lost 11 bases, the J end lost 0 bases, and 10 bases lay between the germline ends. CDR3 loop: CAPRGTNYGYTF. CDR3 nucleotides: TGTGCCCCCCGGGGGACTAACTATGGCTACACCTTC.